The 20 T cell receptor beta chains below were found in one sample sequenced in a study of T cell changes during pregnancy in multiple sclerosis. Method: immunoSEQ multiplex PCR; TCRdb's copy keeps in-frame clones and lacks some. The table shows 35,000 to 50,000 clones, with about 85% occurring only once. The sequences come from CD4+ T cells from peripheral blood mononuclear cells, collected in the second trimester of pregnancy. Receptor source: a female donor with multiple sclerosis, enrolled in a pregnancy study.

J is TRBJ1-1 and V is TRBV28; D not resolved. The germline V gene has CDR1 MDHEN and CDR2 SYDVKM. With 6 bases removed from V and 4 bases from J, the gap between germline ends came to 12 bases. The CDR3 covers 13 residues. CDR3 sequence: CASRPSTRTEAFF. In DNA form, the CDR3 reads TGTGCCAGCAGGCCGTCAACACGCACTGAAGCTTTCTTT.

This chain links TRBV5-4 with TRBJ1-2, with TRBD1 matching 10 bases. V lost 4 bases and J lost 4; bases outside the gene matches: 7. CDR1 is SGHNT and CDR2 is YYREEE in the germline V gene (reference sequence). This CDR3 contains 15 residues. The DNA for the CDR3 is TGTGCCAGCAGCCTTACGGGACAGGGGCTCTATGGCTACACCTTC. Encoded protein: CASSLTGQGLYGYTF.

The chain links TRBV7-6 to TRBJ2-7; 12 bases line up with TRBD2. Germline CDR1 reads SGHVS; CDR2 reads FNYEAQ. This CDR3 comprises 16 residues. The V and J ends lost 5 bases and 2 bases, in that order; junction bases with no gene match: 7. The chain's CDR3 is CASSPSPSGRAYEQYF. CDR3 sequence (DNA): TGTGCCAGCAGCCCCTCCCCTAGCGGGAGGGCCTACGAGCAGTACTTC.

The V gene is TRBV18, the J gene TRBJ1-3; D remains ambiguous. Deletions cut 2 bases from V and 7 bases from J, with 6 bases between. The CDR3 has 12 amino acids. The germline CDR1 and CDR2 sequences are KGHSH and LQKENI. The CDR3 nucleotides are TGTGCCAGCTCACCATACACCAACACCATATATTTT. This codes for CASSPYTNTIYF.

The rearrangement uses TRBV19 and TRBJ1-2; 9 positions match TRBD1. The germline V gene encodes CDR1 LNHDA and CDR2 SQIVND (reference sequence). V was pared by 5 bases and J by 6 bases, with 7 bases of the junction left unmatched. CDR3 length: 14 amino acids. The CDR3 here is CASSAPGTGNGYTF. DNA of the CDR3: TGTGCCAGTAGTGCCCCCGGGACAGGGAATGGCTACACCTTC. The whole variable domain, remainder taken from reference TRBV19 and TRBJ1-2, is DGGITQSPKYLFRKEGQNVTLSCEQNLNHDAMYWYRQDPGQGLRLIYYSQIVNDFQKGDIAEGYSVSREKKESFPLTVTSAQKNPTAFYLCASSAPGTGNGYTFGSGTRLTVV.

This clone turned up a few times. The chain uses TRBV28 and TRBJ2-2; a weak D match, TRBD2 (5 bases). Trimming pared 8 bases from V and 5 bases from J, leaving 9 bases between. CDR3 size: 12 residues. Germline V gives CDR1 MDHEN, CDR2 SYDVKM. Written as DNA, the CDR3 is TGTGCCAGCCCCAGCGGTACCGGGGAGCTGTTTTTT. Its translation is CASPSGTGELFF.

The V and J genes are TRBV6-5 and TRBJ1-6; no firm D call. V lost 2 bases and J 10 bases, leaving 6 bases between the germline ends. CDR1 and CDR2 from the germline V gene are MNHEY and SVGAGI. The CDR3 spans 12 residues. CDR3 in amino acids: CASSYRGSPLHF. CDR3 sequence (DNA): TGTGCCAGCAGTTACCGAGGGTCACCCCTCCACTTT.

This CDR3 is CASSYGTSGGTGELFF. CDR3 bases: TGTGCCAGCAGTTACGGCACTAGCGGGGGCACCGGGGAGCTGTTTTTT. The chain uses TRBV6-5 and TRBJ2-2; the match to TRBD2 covers 11 bases. Germline trimming cut 2 bases from V and 4 bases from J; bases unmatched to any gene: 3. CDR1 and CDR2 from the germline V gene are MNHEY and SVGAGI. The CDR3 length is 16 residues.

This chain uses TRBV18 with TRBJ2-7; the match to TRBD2 covers 7 bases. The CDR3 runs to 14 residues. Per the germline V gene, CDR1 is KGHSH and CDR2 is LQKENI. V was pared by 1 base and J by 3 bases, with 3 bases of the junction left unmatched. The CDR3 region is CASSPRGRDYEQYF. DNA of the CDR3: TGTGCCAGCTCACCACGAGGGAGGGACTACGAGCAGTACTTC.

The CDR3 DNA sequence: TGTGCCAGCAGTGAAACCCCGGGACAGGGGTTCGGGGAGACCCAGTACTTC. It specifies CASSETPGQGFGETQYF. The chain joins TRBV2 to TRBJ2-5; 10 bases are a match to TRBD1. The CDR3 length is 17 residues. Germline trimming cut 2 bases from V and 5 bases from J; bases unmatched to any gene: 11. Germline V CDR1 and CDR2: SNHLY, FYNNEI.

This chain links TRBV5-6 with TRBJ2-3; 8 bases fit TRBD2. The trim removed 4 bases at V and 4 bases at J, leaving 5 bases unmatched. This CDR3 is 14 amino acids long. Per the germline V gene, CDR1 is SGHDT and CDR2 is YYEEEE. In DNA, the CDR3 is TGTGCCAGCAGCATAGCGGGGCTTTCAGATACGCAGTATTTT. Its translation is CASSIAGLSDTQYF.

This chain connects TRBV27 to TRBJ2-7; the D is unclear. Trimming pared 7 bases from V and 4 bases from J, leaving 8 bases between. CDR1 and CDR2 from the germline V gene are MNHEY and SMNVEV (reference sequence). The CDR3 is 11 amino acids. CDR3 coding DNA: TGTGCCAGCAAAAGCCTTTACGAGCAGTACTTC. The encoded protein is CASKSLYEQYF.

This chain uses TRBV14 with TRBJ2-1; TRBD1 is a possible D gene (5 bases). V lost 4 bases to trimming and J lost 9 bases, with 19 bases between them. The germline gives CDR1 SGHDN, CDR2 FVKESK. The CDR3 runs to 15 residues. In nucleotides, the CDR3 is TGTGCCAGCAGCCCTTTAAGCACCCAGGGTTTTGAGCAGTTCTTC. Translation: CASSPLSTQGFEQFF. The full variable domain, completed using reference TRBV14 and TRBJ2-1, is EAGVTQFPSHSVIEKGQTVTLRCDPISGHDNLYWYRRVMGKEIKFLLHFVKESKQDESGMPNNRFLAERTGGTYSTLKVQPAELEDSGVYFCASSPLSTQGFEQFFGPGTRLTVL.

The J gene is TRBJ1-3, the V gene TRBV7-9, with TRBD1 matching over 7 bases. The CDR3 loop spans 18 amino acids. CDR1 is SEHNR, CDR2 FQNEAQ, per germline (reference sequence). V lost 1 base, J lost 2 bases, and 11 bases stayed unmatched. CDR3 region: CASSLVGTAFDPGNTIYF. The CDR3 bases are TGTGCCAGCAGCTTAGTCGGGACAGCTTTCGACCCTGGAAACACCATATATTTT.

The rearrangement joins TRBV2 to TRBJ1-1, with 8 bases that match TRBD1. Germline V lookup: CDR1 SNHLY, CDR2 FYNNEI. V shed 4 bases and J 5 bases; nucleotides not matched to a gene: 12. The CDR3 is made up of 16 amino acids. CDR3 protein: CASSVGGTGGRTEAFF. CDR3 nucleotides: TGTGCCAGCAGTGTCGGCGGGACAGGTGGCCGTACTGAAGCTTTCTTT.

This chain links TRBV25-1 with TRBJ1-5, with 7 bases matching TRBD1. Trimming took 4 bases from V and 2 from J; bases not matched to a gene: 2. In germline, CDR1 is MGHDK, CDR2 SYGVNS. The CDR3 loop spans 14 amino acids. CDR3 in amino acids: CASSVTGGNQPQHF. CDR3 sequence (DNA): TGTGCCAGCAGTGTCACAGGGGGCAATCAGCCCCAGCATTTT.

This chain connects TRBV5-1 to TRBJ2-7; 9 bases are a match to TRBD2. Germline V CDR1 and CDR2: SGHRS, YFSETQ. V was clipped by 2 bases and J by 4 bases; unmatched bases: 16. This CDR3 contains 18 residues. The CDR3 is CASSFGLALGVDRYEQYF. In DNA, the CDR3 is TGCGCCAGCAGCTTCGGACTAGCGTTAGGGGTTGACAGGTACGAGCAGTACTTC.

The chain combines TRBV6-5 with TRBJ2-7, with a tentative D call TRBD2 (5 bases). Germline V gene sequence: CDR1 MNHEY, CDR2 SVGAGI. The CDR3 totals 15 residues. Trimming cost V 5 bases and J 4 bases, with 18 bases left between them. CDR3 bases: TGTGCCAGCAGTCCCTCACCGGGATCCCTTTACGAGCAGTACTTC. This gives the protein CASSPSPGSLYEQYF.

The rearrangement uses TRBV28 and TRBJ2-7, with 12 bases identical to TRBD2. This CDR3 contains 16 residues. The V segment lost 5 bases and the J segment 5 bases; nucleotides outside the gene matches: 10. Germline values: CDR1 MDHEN, CDR2 SYDVKM. CDR3 DNA sequence: TGTGCCAGCAGTCAGACTAGCGGGGGCGCTGGAAACGAGCAGTACTTC. Protein sequence: CASSQTSGGAGNEQYF. Variable domain in full (rest from reference TRBV28 and TRBJ2-7): DVKVTQSSRYLVKRTGEKVFLECVQDMDHENMFWYRQDPGLGLRLIYFSYDVKMKEKGDIPEGYSVSREKKERFSLILESASTNQTSMYLCASSQTSGGAGNEQYFGPGTRLTVT.

About this clone: The germline gene is not matched at one end of the junction; a read error may be the cause. This rearrangement joins TRBV9 to TRBJ2-7, with TRBD2 matching over 8 bases. Per the germline V gene, CDR1 is SGDLS and CDR2 is YYNGEE. The CDR3 loop spans 15 amino acids. The CDR3 region is CASSGSGSFSHEQYF. CDR3 nucleotide sequence: TGTGCCAGCAGCGGAAGCGGGAGTTTCTCCCACGAGCAGTACTTC.